The sequence of this T cell receptor (beta chain) was determined in a study of blood T cell repertoires in COVID-19 (dated by TCRdb to the early 2020s). At the level of the whole study: Samples from collaborators originated in the United States, Italy and Spain and spanned both the acute and convalescent phases of COVID-19. The prospective study material was composed of cDNA or gDNA derived from T cells, B-cell-depleted T cells, or PBMCs. Deeply sampled blood TCRbeta repertoires from subjects exposed to, actively infected with, or recovered from COVID-19 were included in the dataset. The repertoires were made available in a free public database intended to serve as a resource for research on the immune response to SARS-CoV-2. The samples were drawn from two sources: the first 160 participants of the ongoing ImmuneRACE study, and 1,200 or so subjects contributed by 6 global collaborators. Nearly every sample came with metadata listing a de-identified subject ID, COVID-19 status, age in years and sex. Where available, HLA class I and class II types were obtained from metadata supplied by the sample provider rather than from assay-based typing.

Regarding this clone: Its antigen is still unknown. No per-base quality is available; no much larger clone lies one base away.

The immunoSEQ Assay, a bias-controlled multiplex PCR, was used to amplify TCRbeta CDR3 regions from genomic DNA. The paper's data handling went like this. Nucleated cell counts per sample were estimated from amplification of reference gene primers within the assay. Sequence reads were collapsed and filtered to measure the absolute abundance of every unique TCRbeta CDR3 rearrangement. For each sample, productive Simpson clonality was calculated by taking the square root of Simpson's diversity index across productive rearrangements. TCRdb obtained this table from immuneACCESS and retained in-frame rearrangements with V and J assigned. These tables miss some clones; where compared with another copy, unresolved V genes account for less than half of the shortfall, and the remainder is unexplained. Clonal size and the V and J genes are those of that table, whereas D and trimming came from the DNA. This sample has more than 45,000 clones in its table, and roughly 80% of those were observed once. The ten largest clones capture about a tenth of the sample.

What the authors observed across the whole study: The amount of clinical and demographic metadata varied by source and participant and was provided uncurated.

Compared with germline, V lacks 3 bases and J lacks 4 bases; bases without a gene match: 8. The CDR3 runs 15 residues from the cysteine to the phenylalanine. The retained sequence is limited to the CDR3, 45 bases, with the frame set at the first base. According to the germline V gene, CDR1 reads SGHDT and CDR2 reads YYEEEE. One collaborating source in Seattle enrolled patients while the patients were actively infected and followed the patients over time throughout the course of disease. Whole blood was collected in K2EDTA tubes by collaborating institutions according to the institutions' own protocols. Collaborator samples were shipped for TCRbeta analysis as frozen whole blood, isolated PBMCs, or DNA extracted from either sample type.

Sequences were obtained from peripheral blood. The sequence was collected from a man aged 80 or over with COVID-19, enrolled during active disease. Recombination linked TRBV5-6 to TRBJ2-5; 8 middle bases align to TRBD1. The CDR3 has the sequence CASSSGTTGGETQYF. The nucleotide sequence reads TGTGCCAGCAGCTCTGGGACAACAGGGGGAGAGACCCAGTACTTC.